This record concerns one T cell receptor beta chain sequence. Germline V gives CDR1 GTSNPN, CDR2 SVGIG (reference sequence). The V gene lost 4 bases and the J gene lost 12 bases, with 19 bases spanning the gap. The CDR3 spans 12 residues. Clones were sequenced by immunoSEQ multiplex PCR, and TCRdb holds only the in-frame ones, with some missing. The repertoire includes about 17,000 clones, about 93% of them detected once, and roughly 4.9% sits in the top ten. These data originate in a study of T cell clonotyping in hematopoietic cell transplantation. Sequencing used peripheral blood mononuclear cells. The chain recombines TRBV30 with TRBJ2-7; D unresolved. The origin of this receptor is a middle-aged man in good health. Some clones in this sample may be carry-over from other donors' samples. The CDR3 bases are TGTGCCTGGAAGGTACCCCCGGGCGGTGTGTACTTC. Amino acid sequence: CAWKVPPGGVYF.